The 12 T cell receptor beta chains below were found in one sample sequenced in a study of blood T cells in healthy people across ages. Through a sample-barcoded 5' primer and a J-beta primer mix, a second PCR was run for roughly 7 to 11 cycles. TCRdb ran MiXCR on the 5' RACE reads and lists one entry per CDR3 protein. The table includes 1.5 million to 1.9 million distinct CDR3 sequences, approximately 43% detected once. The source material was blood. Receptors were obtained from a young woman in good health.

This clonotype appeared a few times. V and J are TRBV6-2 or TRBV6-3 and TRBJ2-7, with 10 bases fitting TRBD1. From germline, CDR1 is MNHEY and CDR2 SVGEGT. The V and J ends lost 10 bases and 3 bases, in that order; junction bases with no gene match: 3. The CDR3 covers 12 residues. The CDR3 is CAIWTGGYEQYF. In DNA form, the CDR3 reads TGTGCCATCTGGACAGGGGGCTACGAGCAGTACTTC.

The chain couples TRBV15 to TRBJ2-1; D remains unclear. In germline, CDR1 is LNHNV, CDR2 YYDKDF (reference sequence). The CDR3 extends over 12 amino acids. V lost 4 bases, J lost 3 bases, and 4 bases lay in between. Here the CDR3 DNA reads TGTGCCACCAGCAATGGCTACAATGAGCAGTTCTTC. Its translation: CATSNGYNEQFF.

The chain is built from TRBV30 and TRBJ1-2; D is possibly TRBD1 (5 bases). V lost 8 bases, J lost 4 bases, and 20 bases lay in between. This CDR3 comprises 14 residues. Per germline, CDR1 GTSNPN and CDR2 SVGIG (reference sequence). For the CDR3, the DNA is TGTGCCCGGACCTCACCAGGGAGAGGCTATGGCTACACCTTC. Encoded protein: CARTSPGRGYGYTF.

CDR3 residues: CATRAPRWGSYEQYF. The CDR3 DNA follows: TGTGCCACTCGTGCGCCCAGGTGGGGTTCCTACGAGCAGTACTTC. The gene calls are TRBV6-5 and TRBJ2-7, with no clear D. The germline V gene has CDR1 MNHEY and CDR2 SVGAGI. The CDR3 covers 15 residues. V was cut by 10 bases and J by 1 base, with 20 bases left in between.

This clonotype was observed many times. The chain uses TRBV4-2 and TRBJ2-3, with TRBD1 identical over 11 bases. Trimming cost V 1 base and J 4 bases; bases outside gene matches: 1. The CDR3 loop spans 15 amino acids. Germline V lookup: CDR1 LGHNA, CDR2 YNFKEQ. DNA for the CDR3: TGTGCCAGCAGCCAAGGGACAGGGGGCGCAGATACGCAGTATTTT. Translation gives CASSQGTGGADTQYF.

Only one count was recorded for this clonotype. Written as DNA, the CDR3 is TGTGCCAGCGGCGGGACAGGGGGCACCTACGAGCAGTACTTC. It is translated as CASGGTGGTYEQYF. J is TRBJ2-4 and V is TRBV6-2 or TRBV6-3; 12 nucleotides line up with TRBD1. Gene TRBJ2-7 matches the end of the DNA better, so the J call may be wrong. The CDR3 extends over 14 amino acids. Germline V gene lookup returns CDR1 MNHEY and CDR2 SVGEGT.

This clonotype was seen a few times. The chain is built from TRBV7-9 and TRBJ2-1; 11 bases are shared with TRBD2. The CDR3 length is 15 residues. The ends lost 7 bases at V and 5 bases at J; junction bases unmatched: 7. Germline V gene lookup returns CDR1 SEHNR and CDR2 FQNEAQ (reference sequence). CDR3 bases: TGTGCCAGCACCACTTCACTAGCGGGAGACAATGAGCAGTTCTTC. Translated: CASTTSLAGDNEQFF.

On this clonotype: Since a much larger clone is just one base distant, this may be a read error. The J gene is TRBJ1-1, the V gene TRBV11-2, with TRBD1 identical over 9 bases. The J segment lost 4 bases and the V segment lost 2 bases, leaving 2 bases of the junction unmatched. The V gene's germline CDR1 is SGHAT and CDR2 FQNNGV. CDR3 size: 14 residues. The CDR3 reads CASSLNRGLTEAFF. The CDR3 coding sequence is TGTGCCAGCAGCTTAAACAGGGGGCTCACTGAAGCTTTCTTT.

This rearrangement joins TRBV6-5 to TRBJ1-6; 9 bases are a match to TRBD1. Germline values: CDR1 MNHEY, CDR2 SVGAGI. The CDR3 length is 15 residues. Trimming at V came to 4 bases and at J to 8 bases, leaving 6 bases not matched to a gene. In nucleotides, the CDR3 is TGTGCCAGCAGTTCCCCCCGGACAGGGGATTCACCCCTCCACTTT. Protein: CASSSPRTGDSPLHF.

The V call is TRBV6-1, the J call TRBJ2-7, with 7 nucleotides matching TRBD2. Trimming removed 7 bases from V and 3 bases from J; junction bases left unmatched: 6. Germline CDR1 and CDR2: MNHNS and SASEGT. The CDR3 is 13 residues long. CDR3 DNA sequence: TGTGCCAGCACCCCGGGGGGACTCTACGAGCAGTACTTC. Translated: CASTPGGLYEQYF.

In DNA form, the CDR3 reads TGTGCCAGCAGCTCAAGGACAGGGGTATCCAATGAGCAGTTCTTC. Amino acids: CASSSRTGVSNEQFF. The gene calls are TRBV7-9 and TRBJ2-1, with 9 bases that match TRBD1. The length of the CDR3 is 15 residues. Germline CDR1 is SEHNR and CDR2 is FQNEAQ (reference sequence). Losses at the gene ends were 4 bases for V and 6 bases for J; bases not matched to a gene: 7.

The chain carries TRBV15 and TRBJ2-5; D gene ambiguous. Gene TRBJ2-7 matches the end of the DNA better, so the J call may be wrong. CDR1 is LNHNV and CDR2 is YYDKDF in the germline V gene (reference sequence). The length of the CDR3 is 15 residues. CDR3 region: CATSREGISNYEQYF. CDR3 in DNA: TGTGCCACCAGCAGAGAAGGCATCTCCAACTACGAGCAGTACTTC.